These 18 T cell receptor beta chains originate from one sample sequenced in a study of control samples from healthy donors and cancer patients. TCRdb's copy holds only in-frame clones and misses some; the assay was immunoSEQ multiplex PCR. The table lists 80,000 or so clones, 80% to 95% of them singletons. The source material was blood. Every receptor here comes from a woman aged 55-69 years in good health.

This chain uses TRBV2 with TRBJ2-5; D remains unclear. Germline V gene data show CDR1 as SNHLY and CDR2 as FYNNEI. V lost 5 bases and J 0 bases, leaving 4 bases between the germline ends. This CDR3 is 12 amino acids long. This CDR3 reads CASSQYQETQYF. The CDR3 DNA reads TGTGCCAGCAGTCAGTACCAAGAGACCCAGTACTTC.

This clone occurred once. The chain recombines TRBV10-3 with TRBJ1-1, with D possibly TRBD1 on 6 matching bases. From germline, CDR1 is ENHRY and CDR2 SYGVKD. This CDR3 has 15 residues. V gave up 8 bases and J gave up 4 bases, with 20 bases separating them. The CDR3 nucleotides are TGTGCCATCCAAAGACAGGACCAACGAGGCACTGAAGCTTTCTTT. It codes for CAIQRQDQRGTEAFF.

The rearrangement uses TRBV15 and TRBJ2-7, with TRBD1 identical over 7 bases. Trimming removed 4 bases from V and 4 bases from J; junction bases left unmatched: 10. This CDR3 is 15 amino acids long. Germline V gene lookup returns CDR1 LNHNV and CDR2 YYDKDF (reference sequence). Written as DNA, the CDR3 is TGTGCCACCAGCATCCAGGGGGTTATGGCTTACGAGCAGTACTTC. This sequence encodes CATSIQGVMAYEQYF.

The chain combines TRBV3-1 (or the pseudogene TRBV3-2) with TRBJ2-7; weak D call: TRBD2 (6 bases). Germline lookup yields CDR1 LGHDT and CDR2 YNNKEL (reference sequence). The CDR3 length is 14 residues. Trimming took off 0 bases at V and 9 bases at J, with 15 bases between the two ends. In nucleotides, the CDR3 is TGTGCCAGCAGCCAAGAGGGGGGATTGACTCGGCAGTACTTC. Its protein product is CASSQEGGLTRQYF.

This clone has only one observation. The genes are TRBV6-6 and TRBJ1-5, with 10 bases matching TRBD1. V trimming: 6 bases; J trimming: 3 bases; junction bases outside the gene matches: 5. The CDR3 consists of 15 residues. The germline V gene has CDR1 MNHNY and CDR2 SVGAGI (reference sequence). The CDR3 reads CASSPGQGYNQPQHF. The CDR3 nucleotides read TGTGCCAGCAGCCCGGGACAGGGGTACAATCAGCCCCAGCATTTT.

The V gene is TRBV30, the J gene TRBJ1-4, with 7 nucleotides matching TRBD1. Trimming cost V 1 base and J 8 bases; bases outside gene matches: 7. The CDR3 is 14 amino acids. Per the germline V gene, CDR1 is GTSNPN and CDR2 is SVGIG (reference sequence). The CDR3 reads CAWSGAGGLEKLFF. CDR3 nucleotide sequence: TGTGCCTGGAGTGGAGCAGGGGGATTGGAAAAACTGTTTTTT.

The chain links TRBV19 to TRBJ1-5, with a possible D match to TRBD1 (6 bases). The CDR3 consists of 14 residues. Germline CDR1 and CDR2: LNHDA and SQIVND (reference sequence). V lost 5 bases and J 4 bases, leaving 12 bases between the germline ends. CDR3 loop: CASSLWDKNQPQHF. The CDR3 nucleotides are TGTGCCAGTAGTCTCTGGGACAAGAATCAGCCCCAGCATTTT.

Written as DNA, the CDR3 is TGCGCCAGCAGTCCTTGGACAGGATACTCCTACGAGCAGTACTTC. Translation gives CASSPWTGYSYEQYF. The rearrangement joins TRBV4-1 to TRBJ2-7; TRBD1 matches at 7 bases. V lost 6 bases, J lost 0 bases, and 8 bases stayed unmatched. The germline V gene has CDR1 MGHRA and CDR2 YSYEKL. The CDR3 spans 15 residues.

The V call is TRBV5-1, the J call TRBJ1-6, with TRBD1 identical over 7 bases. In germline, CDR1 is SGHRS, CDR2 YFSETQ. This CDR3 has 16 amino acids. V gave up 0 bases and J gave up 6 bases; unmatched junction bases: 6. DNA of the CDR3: TGCGCCAGCAGCTTGGGCCAGGGGGTAGGTAATTCACCCCTCCACTTT. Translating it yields CASSLGQGVGNSPLHF.

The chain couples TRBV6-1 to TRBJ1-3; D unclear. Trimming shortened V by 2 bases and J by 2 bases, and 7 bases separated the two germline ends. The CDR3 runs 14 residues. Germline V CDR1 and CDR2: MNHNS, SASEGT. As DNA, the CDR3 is TGTGCCAGCAGTGAACGGATCACTGGAAACACCATATATTTT. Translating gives CASSERITGNTIYF.

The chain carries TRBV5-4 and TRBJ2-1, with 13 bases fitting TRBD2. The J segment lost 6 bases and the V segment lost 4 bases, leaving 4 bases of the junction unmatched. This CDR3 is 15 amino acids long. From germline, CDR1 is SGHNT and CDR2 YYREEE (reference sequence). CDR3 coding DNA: TGTGCCAGCAGCCCGGGACTAGCGGGAATCAATGAGCAGTTCTTC. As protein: CASSPGLAGINEQFF.

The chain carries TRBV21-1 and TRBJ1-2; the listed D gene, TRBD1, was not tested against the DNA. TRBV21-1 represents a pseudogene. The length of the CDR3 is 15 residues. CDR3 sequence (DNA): TGTGCCAGCAGCATAGACAGTACCACTAACTATGGCTACACCTTC. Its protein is CASSIDSTTNYGYTF.

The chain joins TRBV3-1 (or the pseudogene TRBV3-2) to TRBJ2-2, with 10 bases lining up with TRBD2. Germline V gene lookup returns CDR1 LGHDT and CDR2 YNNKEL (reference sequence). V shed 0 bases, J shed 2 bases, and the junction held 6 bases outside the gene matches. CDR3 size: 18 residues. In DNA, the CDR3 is TGTGCCAGCAGCCAAGATCCGGCTAGCGGGAGTAACACCGGGGAGCTGTTTTTT. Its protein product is CASSQDPASGSNTGELFF.

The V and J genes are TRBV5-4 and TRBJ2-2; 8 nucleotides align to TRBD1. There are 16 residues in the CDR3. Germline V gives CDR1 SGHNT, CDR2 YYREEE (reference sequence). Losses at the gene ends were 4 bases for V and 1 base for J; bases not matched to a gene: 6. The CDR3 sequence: CASSPLGTGNTGELFF. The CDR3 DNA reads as TGTGCCAGCAGCCCTCTCGGGACAGGGAACACCGGGGAGCTGTTTTTT.

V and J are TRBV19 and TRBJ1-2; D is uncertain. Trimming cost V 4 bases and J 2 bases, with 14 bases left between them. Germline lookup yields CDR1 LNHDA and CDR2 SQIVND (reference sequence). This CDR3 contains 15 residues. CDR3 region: CASSTIRTENYGYTF. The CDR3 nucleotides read TGTGCCAGTAGTACAATCCGGACGGAGAACTATGGCTACACCTTC.

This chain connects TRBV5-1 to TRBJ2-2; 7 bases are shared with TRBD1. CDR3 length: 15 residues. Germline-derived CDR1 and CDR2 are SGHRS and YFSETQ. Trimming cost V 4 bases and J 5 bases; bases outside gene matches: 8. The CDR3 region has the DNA TGCGCCAGCAGCGTTCAGGGGGAGAGGACCGGGGAGCTGTTTTTT. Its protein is CASSVQGERTGELFF.

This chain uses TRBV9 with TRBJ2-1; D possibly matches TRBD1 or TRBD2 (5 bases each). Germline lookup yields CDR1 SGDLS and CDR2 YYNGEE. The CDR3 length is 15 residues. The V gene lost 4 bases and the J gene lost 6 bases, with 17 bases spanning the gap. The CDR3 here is CASSFREGISNEQFF. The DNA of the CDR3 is TGTGCCAGCAGCTTTAGAGAGGGGATTTCCAATGAGCAGTTCTTC.

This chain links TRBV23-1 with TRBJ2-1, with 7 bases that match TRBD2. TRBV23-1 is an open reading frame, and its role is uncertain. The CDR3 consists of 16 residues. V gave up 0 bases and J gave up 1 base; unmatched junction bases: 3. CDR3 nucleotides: TGCGCCAGCAGTCAATCGATGGGGGGGTCCTACAATGAGCAGTTCTTC. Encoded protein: CASSQSMGGSYNEQFF.